This is a list of T cell receptor beta chains from one sample in a study of Ad26.COV2.S vaccination and SARS-CoV-2 variants. Profiling relied on immunoSEQ multiplex PCR, and the TCRdb table lists in-frame clones only, not all of them. The sample lists 300,000 to 500,000 clones, 88% seen once, with 3.5% in the top ten. Specimen: peripheral blood, collected in a trial of Ad26.COV2.S vaccine versus placebo. Receptor source: a person between 18 and 65 years old who received the Ad26.COV2.S COVID-19 vaccine or a placebo. The CDR3 runs from the conserved cysteine through the conserved F or W. Each record gives: CDR3 DNA, CDR3 protein, clone size, J gene, V gene, D gene. D genes are given only for firm matches. Rows give clone size only sometimes, using once, few, many, or a class for an expanded clone.

TGTGCCAGCAGTTACGGGACAGCTAACTATGGCTACACCTTC | CASSYGTANYGYTF | . | TRBJ1-2 | TRBV6-2/TRBV6-3 | TRBD1
TGTGCCAGCAGTTCACCGGAGGGGTCACGCCACGAGCAGTACTTC | CASSSPEGSRHEQYF | . | TRBJ2-7 | TRBV7-9 | .
TGTGCCAGCAGCTCGTTATCCGGGGCCGAGGAGACCCAGTACTTC | CASSSLSGAEETQYF | . | TRBJ2-5 | TRBV5-6 | .
TGTGCCATCAGTGGCGACAAATTAATGGGGCAGCCCCAGCATTTT | CAISGDKLMGQPQHF | . | TRBJ1-5 | TRBV10-3 | .
TGTGCCAGCAGCTCATCCGGGACAGGGTATGGCTACACCTTC | CASSSSGTGYGYTF | . | TRBJ1-2 | TRBV7-9 | TRBD1
TGTGCCAGCAGCTTTACAGGGGCCGGGGAGCTGTTTTTT | CASSFTGAGELFF | . | TRBJ2-2 | TRBV5-5 | TRBD1
TGTGCCAGCAGCGTACCCTATTATGACAGGGCAGAAGAAACTGAAGCTTTCTTT | CASSVPYYDRAEETEAFF | . | TRBJ1-1 | TRBV9 | TRBD1
TGTGCCAGCTCTGTCGCAGATACGCAGTATTTT | CASSVADTQYF | . | TRBJ2-3 | TRBV18 | .
TGTGCCAGCAGCCCGAACCCGTACGAGCAGTACTTC | CASSPNPYEQYF | . | TRBJ2-7 | TRBV7-8 | .
TGTGCCAGCAGGGCCGGGACAGGGGTCCAGCCCCAGCATTTT | CASRAGTGVQPQHF | . | TRBJ1-5 | TRBV28 | TRBD1
TGTGCCAGCAGTGATCCGGGGGCGGTGAACACAGATACGCAGTATTTT | CASSDPGAVNTDTQYF | once | TRBJ2-3 | TRBV2 | .
TGTGCCAGTACTGGCTTCTTTGTCGGGGAGCTGTTTTTT | CASTGFFVGELFF | . | TRBJ2-2 | TRBV19 | .
TGTGCCAGCTCACGATGGGACAGCCAAAGTGGTAGCGCTAGCACCTTC | CASSRWDSQSGSASTF | . | TRBJ1-2 | TRBV18 | TRBD1
TGTGCCAGCACCCCGACAGTTGCTAATCAGCCCCAGCATTTT | CASTPTVANQPQHF | once | TRBJ1-5 | TRBV7-8 | .
TGTGCCAGCAGCTTAGTTGCAGCAGAACAACATCAGTACTTC | CASSLVAAEQHQYF | once | TRBJ2-7 | TRBV7-2 | .
TGTGCCAGTAGTAGGAGCGGGGGGGTCTACAATGAGCAGTTCTTC | CASSRSGGVYNEQFF | once | TRBJ2-1 | TRBV19 | TRBD2
TGTGCCAGCAGTTTACGTGGGCATGAGCAGTTCTTC | CASSLRGHEQFF | . | TRBJ2-1 | TRBV12-3/TRBV12-4 | .
TGTGCCAGCTTCTCCGGGACAGGGTTGTACGAGCAGTACTTC | CASFSGTGLYEQYF | once | TRBJ2-7 | TRBV27 | TRBD1
TGTGCCTGCGGGGGACAAGCCACAGATACGCAGTATTTT | CACGGQATDTQYF | . | TRBJ2-3 | TRBV19 | .
TGTGCCAGCGTAACCGAACAGGGAGGCCATGGCTACACCTTC | CASVTEQGGHGYTF | once | TRBJ1-2 | TRBV2 | .
TGTGCCAGTAGTATCGACGGGGATCAGCCCCAGCATTTT | CASSIDGDQPQHF | . | TRBJ1-5 | TRBV19 | .
TGTGCCAGCAGCCGGATCAGGGACCACACTGAAGCTTTCTTT | CASSRIRDHTEAFF | . | TRBJ1-1 | TRBV21-1 | .
TGTGCCATCAGAGGCAGTCTTGGCTACACCTTC | CAIRGSLGYTF | once | TRBJ1-2 | TRBV10-3 | .
TGTGCCAGCAGCTTGAGGACAGCTCAAGAGACCCAGTACTTC | CASSLRTAQETQYF | once | TRBJ2-5 | TRBV5-6 | .
TGTGCCAGCAGCTGGGCCCCTTCCTACGAGCAGTACTTC | CASSWAPSYEQYF | few | TRBJ2-7 | TRBV7-2 | .
TGTGCCAGCAGTTCATACGACAGGGGAGGAGGCTACACCTTC | CASSSYDRGGGYTF | . | TRBJ1-2 | TRBV6-6 | TRBD1
TGTGCCAGCAGCGTAGGGGACGTTCCCTCACCCCTCCACTTT | CASSVGDVPSPLHF | . | TRBJ1-6 | TRBV9 | .
TGTGCCAGCAGCTTGGGGCCGGGGACTGAAGCTTTCTTT | CASSLGPGTEAFF | once | TRBJ1-1 | TRBV5-4 | .
TGTGCCAGCGGAAGGGGGTCAGGAAACACCATATATTTT | CASGRGSGNTIYF | . | TRBJ1-3 | TRBV6-5 | .
TGTGCCAGCAGCTTAGCGACAGGGGTAGGCAATCAGCCCCAGCATTTT | CASSLATGVGNQPQHF | . | TRBJ1-5 | TRBV7-2 | TRBD1
TGTGCCAGCAGCCCGTGGACAGGGACTAATTCACCCCTCCACTTT | CASSPWTGTNSPLHF | . | TRBJ1-6 | TRBV7-9 | TRBD1
TGTGCCAGTAGTATCATCACCGCCGGGGGGCCCCAGCATTTT | CASSIITAGGPQHF | . | TRBJ1-5 | TRBV19 | .
TGTGCCAGTAGTATAGCGGGGGGCATCTACGAGCAGTACTTC | CASSIAGGIYEQYF | . | TRBJ2-7 | TRBV19 | .
TGTGCCAGCAGCCCCTTCTTTACTCGTAATGAGCAGTTCTTC | CASSPFFTRNEQFF | once | TRBJ2-1 | TRBV14 | .